This T cell receptor beta chain was found in a study of CD8 T cells in ankylosing spondylitis. Findings of the study overall: Within matched ankylosing spondylitis synovial fluid, disease-linked clones were reportedly significantly enriched. A subset of motif variants has previously been described in the synovial fluid and blood of reactive arthritis. Among TCR beta sequences, a motif of eight highly homologous variants appeared characteristic of ankylosing spondylitis blood.

This clonotype has more than one count but fewer than ten. Its matching antigen is unknown. Quantitative 5'-RACE with molecular barcodes was used to make the TCR beta libraries. Each CDR3 protein is one row after TCRdb ran MiXCR on the 5' RACE reads. The sample has about 200,000 distinct CDR3 sequences, around 7.9% seen once. There are 15 residues in the CDR3. Per the germline V gene, CDR1 is GTSNPN and CDR2 is SVGIG (reference sequence). Trimming left V 0 bases short and J 4 bases short, with 13 bases between. The TCR was taken from a male donor with ankylosing spondylitis. The chain combines TRBV30 with TRBJ1-5; D is uncertain. Sequences were obtained from blood, either unsorted or a sorted T cell fraction (not recorded which). CDR3 coding DNA: TGTGCCTGGAGTGTACCGAGCCGGTTAAATCAGCCCCAGCATTTT. This encodes CAWSVPSRLNQPQHF.